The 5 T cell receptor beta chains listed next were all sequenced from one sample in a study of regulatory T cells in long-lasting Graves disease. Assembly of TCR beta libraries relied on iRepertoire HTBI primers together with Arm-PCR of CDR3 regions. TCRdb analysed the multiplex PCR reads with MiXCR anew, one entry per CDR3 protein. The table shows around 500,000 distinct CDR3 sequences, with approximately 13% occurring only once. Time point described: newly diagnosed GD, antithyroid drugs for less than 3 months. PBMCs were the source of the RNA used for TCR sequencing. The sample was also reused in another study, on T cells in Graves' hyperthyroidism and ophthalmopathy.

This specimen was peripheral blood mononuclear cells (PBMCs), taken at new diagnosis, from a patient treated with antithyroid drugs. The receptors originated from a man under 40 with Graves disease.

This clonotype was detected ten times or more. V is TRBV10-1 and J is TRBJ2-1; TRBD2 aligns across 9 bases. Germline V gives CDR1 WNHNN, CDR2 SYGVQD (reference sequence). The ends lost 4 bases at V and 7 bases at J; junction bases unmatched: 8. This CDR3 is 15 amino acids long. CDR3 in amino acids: CASSVALAGINEQFF. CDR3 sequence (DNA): TGCGCCAGCAGTGTCGCGCTAGCGGGAATAAATGAGCAGTTCTTC.

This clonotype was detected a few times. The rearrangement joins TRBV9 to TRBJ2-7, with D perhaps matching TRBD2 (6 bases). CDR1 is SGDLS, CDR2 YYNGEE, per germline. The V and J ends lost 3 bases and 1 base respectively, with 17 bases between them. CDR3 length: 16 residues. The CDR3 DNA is TGTGCCAGCAGCGCTGGTTTTTCTGGAGGGTCCTACGAGCAGTACTTC. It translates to CASSAGFSGGSYEQYF.

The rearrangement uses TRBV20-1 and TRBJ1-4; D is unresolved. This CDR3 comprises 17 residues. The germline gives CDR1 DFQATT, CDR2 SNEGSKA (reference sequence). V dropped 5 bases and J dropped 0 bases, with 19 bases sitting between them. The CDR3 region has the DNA TGCAGTGCTGGCCTAAGGTCCCATGTTGCAACTAATGAAAAACTGTTTTTT. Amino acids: CSAGLRSHVATNEKLFF.

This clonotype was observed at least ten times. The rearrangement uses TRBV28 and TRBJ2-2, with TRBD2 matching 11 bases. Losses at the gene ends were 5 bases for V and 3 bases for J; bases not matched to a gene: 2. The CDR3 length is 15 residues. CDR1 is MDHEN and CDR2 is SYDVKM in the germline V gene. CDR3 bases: TGTGCCAGCAGTCTAGCGGGAGGCTACACCGGGGAGCTGTTTTTT. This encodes CASSLAGGYTGELFF.

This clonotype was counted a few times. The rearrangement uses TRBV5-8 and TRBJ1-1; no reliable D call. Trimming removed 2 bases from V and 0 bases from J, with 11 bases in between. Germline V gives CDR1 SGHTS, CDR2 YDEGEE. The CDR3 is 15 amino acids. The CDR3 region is CASSFSFALNTEAFF. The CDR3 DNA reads TGTGCCAGCAGCTTTTCCTTTGCCTTGAACACTGAAGCTTTCTTT.